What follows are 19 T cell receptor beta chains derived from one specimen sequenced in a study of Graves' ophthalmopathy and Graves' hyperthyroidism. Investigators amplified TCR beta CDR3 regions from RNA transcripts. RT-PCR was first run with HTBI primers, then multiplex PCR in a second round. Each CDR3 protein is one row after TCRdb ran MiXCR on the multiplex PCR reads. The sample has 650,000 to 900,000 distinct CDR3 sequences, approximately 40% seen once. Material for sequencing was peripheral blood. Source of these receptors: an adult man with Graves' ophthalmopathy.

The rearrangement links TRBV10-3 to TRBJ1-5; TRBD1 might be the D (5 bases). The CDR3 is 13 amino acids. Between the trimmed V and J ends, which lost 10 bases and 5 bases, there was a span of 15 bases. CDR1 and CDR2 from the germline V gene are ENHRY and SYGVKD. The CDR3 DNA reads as TGTGCCAGCGGGCAGGGACCTTATCAGCCCCAGCATTTT. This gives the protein CASGQGPYQPQHF.

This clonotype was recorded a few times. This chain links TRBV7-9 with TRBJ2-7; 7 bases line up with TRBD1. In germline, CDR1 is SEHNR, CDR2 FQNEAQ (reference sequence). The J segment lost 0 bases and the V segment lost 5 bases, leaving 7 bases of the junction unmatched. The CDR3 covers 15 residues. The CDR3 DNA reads TGTGCCAGCAGCCCCGGGACAGCAAGCTCCTACGAGCAGTACTTC. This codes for CASSPGTASSYEQYF.

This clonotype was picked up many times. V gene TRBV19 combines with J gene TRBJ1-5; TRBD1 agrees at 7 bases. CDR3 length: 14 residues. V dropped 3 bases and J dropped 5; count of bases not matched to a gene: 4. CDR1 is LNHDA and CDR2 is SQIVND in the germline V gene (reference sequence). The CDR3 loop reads CASSMGTVDQPQHF. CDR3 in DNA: TGTGCCAGTAGTATGGGGACAGTCGATCAGCCCCAGCATTTT. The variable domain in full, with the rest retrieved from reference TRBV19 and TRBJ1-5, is DGGITQSPKYLFRKEGQNVTLSCEQNLNHDAMYWYRQDPGQGLRLIYYSQIVNDFQKGDIAEGYSVSREKKESFPLTVTSAQKNPTAFYLCASSMGTVDQPQHFGDGTRLSIL.

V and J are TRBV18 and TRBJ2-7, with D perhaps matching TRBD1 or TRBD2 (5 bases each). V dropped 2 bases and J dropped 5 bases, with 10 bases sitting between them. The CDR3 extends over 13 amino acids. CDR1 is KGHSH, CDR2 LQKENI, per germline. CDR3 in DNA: TGTGCCAGCTCACCAGGGGCCGGGGACGAGCAGTACTTC. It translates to CASSPGAGDEQYF.

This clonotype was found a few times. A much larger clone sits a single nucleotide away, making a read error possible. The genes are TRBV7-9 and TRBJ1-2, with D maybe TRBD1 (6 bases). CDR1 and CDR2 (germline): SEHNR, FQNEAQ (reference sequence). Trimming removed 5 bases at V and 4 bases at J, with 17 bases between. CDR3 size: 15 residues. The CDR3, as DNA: TGTGCCAGCAGCACCGGGGCAGGGGTTAGCTATGGCTACACCTTC. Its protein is CASSTGAGVSYGYTF.

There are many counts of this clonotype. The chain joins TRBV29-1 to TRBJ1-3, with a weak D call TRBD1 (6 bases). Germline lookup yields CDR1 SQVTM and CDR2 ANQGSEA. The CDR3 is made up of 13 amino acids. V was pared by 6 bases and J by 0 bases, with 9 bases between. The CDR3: CSVTDSSGNTIYF. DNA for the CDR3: TGCAGCGTCACGGACAGCTCTGGAAACACCATATATTTT.

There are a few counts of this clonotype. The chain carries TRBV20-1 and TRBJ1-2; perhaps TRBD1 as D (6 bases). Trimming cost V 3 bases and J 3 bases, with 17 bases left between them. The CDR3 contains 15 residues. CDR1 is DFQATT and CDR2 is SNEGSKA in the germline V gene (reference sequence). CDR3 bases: TGCAGTGCTAGGTCCCCAGGGGTTAGAGACTATGGCTACACCTTC. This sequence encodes CSARSPGVRDYGYTF.

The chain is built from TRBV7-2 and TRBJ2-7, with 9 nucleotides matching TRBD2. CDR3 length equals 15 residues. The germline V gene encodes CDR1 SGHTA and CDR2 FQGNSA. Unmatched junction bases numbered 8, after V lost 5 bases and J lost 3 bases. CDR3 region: CASSPLAGTLYEQYF. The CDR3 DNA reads TGTGCCAGCAGCCCCCTAGCGGGGACCCTCTACGAGCAGTACTTC.

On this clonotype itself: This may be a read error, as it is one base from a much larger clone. CDR3: CASRPNKETQYF. The CDR3 DNA follows: TGTGCCAGCAGGCCGAACAAAGAGACCCAGTACTTC. The V gene is TRBV2, the J gene TRBJ2-5; D ambiguous. The V end lost 6 bases, the J end lost 3 bases, and 8 bases lay between the germline ends. This CDR3 contains 12 residues. Germline V gives CDR1 SNHLY, CDR2 FYNNEI.

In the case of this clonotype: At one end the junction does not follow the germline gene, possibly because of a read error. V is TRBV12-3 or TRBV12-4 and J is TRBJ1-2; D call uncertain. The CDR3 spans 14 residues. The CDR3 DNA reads TGCGCCAGCAGCCAGAGAGTTACATTCTATGGCTACACCTTC. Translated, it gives CASSQRVTFYGYTF.

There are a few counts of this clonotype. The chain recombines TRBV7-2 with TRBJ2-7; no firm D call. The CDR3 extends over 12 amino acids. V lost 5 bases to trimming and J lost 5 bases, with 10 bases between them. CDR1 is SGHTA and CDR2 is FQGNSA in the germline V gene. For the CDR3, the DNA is TGTGCCAGCAGCATAAGACCCAACGAGCAGTACTTC. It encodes CASSIRPNEQYF.

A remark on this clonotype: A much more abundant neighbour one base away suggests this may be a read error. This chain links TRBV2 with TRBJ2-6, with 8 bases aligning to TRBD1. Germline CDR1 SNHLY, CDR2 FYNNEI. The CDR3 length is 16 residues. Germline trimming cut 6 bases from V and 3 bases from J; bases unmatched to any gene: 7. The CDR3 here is CASREAGGLGANVLTF. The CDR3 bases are TGTGCCAGCAGGGAGGCAGGGGGCCTTGGGGCCAACGTCCTGACTTTC.

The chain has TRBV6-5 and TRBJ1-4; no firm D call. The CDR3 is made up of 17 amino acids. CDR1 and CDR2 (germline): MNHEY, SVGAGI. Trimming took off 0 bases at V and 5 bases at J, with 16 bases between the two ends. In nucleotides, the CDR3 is TGTGCCAGCAGTTACTCGAAAAACGCCGGGAGGAATGAAAAACTGTTTTTT. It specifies CASSYSKNAGRNEKLFF.

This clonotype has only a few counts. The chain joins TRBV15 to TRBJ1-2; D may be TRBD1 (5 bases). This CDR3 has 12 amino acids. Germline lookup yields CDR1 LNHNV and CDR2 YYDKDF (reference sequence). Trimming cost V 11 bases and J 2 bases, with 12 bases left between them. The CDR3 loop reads CAWAPGNYGYTF. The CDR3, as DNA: TGTGCCTGGGCGCCAGGGAACTATGGCTACACCTTC.

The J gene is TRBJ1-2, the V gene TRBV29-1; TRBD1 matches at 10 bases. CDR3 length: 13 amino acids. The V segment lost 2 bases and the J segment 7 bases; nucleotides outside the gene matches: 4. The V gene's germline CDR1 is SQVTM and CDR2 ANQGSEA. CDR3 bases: TGCAGCGTTGAACTCGGGACAGGGGTTGGCTACACCTTC. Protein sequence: CSVELGTGVGYTF. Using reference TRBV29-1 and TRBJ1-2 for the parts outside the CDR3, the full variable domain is SAVISQKPSRDICQRGTSLTIQCQVDSQVTMMFWYRQQPGQSLTLIATANQGSEATYESGFVIDKFPISRPNLTFSTLTVSNMSPEDSSIYLCSVELGTGVGYTFGSGTRLTVV.

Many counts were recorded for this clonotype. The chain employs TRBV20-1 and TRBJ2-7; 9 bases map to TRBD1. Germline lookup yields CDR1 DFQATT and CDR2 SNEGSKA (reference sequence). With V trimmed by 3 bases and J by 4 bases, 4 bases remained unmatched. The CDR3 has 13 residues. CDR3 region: CSASGQGIYEQYF. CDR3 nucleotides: TGCAGTGCTAGCGGACAGGGGATATACGAGCAGTACTTC.

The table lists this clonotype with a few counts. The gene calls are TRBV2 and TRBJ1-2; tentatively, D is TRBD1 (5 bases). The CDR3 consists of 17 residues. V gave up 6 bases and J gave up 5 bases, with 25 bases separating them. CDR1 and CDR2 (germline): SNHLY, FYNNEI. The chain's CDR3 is CASRTPGGLRQRYGYTF. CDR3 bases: TGTGCCAGCAGGACCCCTGGGGGTCTACGGCAGCGATATGGCTACACCTTC.

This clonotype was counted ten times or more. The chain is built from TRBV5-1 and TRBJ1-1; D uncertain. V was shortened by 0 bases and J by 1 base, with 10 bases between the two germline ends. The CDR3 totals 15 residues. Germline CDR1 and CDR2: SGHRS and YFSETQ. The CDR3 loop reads CASSLEAGRNTEAFF. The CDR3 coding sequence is TGCGCCAGCAGCTTGGAAGCAGGCCGGAACACTGAAGCTTTCTTT.

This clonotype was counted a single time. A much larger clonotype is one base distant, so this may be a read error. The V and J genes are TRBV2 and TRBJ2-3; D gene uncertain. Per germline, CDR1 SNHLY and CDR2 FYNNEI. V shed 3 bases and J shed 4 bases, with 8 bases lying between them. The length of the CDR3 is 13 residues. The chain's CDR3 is CASSESLSDTQYF. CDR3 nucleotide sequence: TGTGCCAGCAGTGAGTCCTTGTCAGATACGCAGTATTTT.